The present T cell receptor (beta chain) was sequenced within a study of cytomegalovirus exposure and HLA in healthy donors (dated by TCRdb to between 2016 and 2019). About the study as a whole: An earlier analysis of some 620 of the donors reported 276 Gb of sequence data and around 120 million unique TCR beta sequences obtained from roughly 180 million T cells. An early release that covered roughly 600 HLA-typed donors contained about 290 gigabases of sequencing data and 80 million or so unique TCR sequences. Of the roughly 400 genotyped donors, 65% to 90% fell in the genetic ancestry cluster associated with self-reported Caucasian donors. The study was designed to test whether signatures of past pathogen exposure could be identified by cataloging public T cell receptors. The study used immunosequencing to profile the T cell repertoires of 666 subjects and linked those repertoires to cytomegalovirus serostatus. A separate validation cohort of approximately 120 different subjects was used in addition to the roughly 700-subject first cohort. To predict cytomegalovirus infection status, the study brought together high-throughput TCR immunosequencing, statistical association of individual TCRs with disease status, and machine learning. In a later analysis, previously published TCR beta repertoires from 550 to 750 donors were re-analyzed and high-resolution HLA genotyping was added so that TCR occurrence patterns could be studied. In the later analysis, no new phenotypic data were used to find candidate immune exposures; instead, reliance was placed on TCR beta sequences and their occurrence across donors. In an earlier analysis of several hundred of the donors, high-throughput TCR beta sequencing was used to judge whether each TCR beta V gene segment behaved as functional or pseudogenic. Donor age, sex, ethnicity and CMV serostatus were collected together with the repertoire data. In a later genetic analysis, genome-wide SNP genotypes for about 65% of the roughly 670 donors were used, and that subset was treated as a discovery cohort. All discovery cohort repertoires had been generated using a single sequencing platform. Class I and class II HLA loci were covered by the typing at four-digit resolution. The number of typed donors differed by locus: about 629-630 for A, B, C, DRB1 and DQB1; some 540 for DQA1; over 600 for DPA1; and 400 to 480 for DPB1. Roughly 5 DR-DQ haplotypes were handled as single units for association and clustering, since linkage in the cohort was strong. Across 300 to 400 genotyped donors of the cohort, an average of roughly 250,000 unique TCR beta nucleotide sequences per donor were sequenced, and roughly 20% of those sequences were non-productive. Study-level results and caveats: The authors suggested that the approach could potentially be generalized to other disease states and immunological phenotypes. A group of highly shared sequence variants was considered likely to be a technical artifact of the sequencing pipeline. Assigning TCR associations to individual alleles was difficult when HLA alleles, especially DR and DQ, strongly co-occurred. A few of the identified cytomegalovirus-associated TCR beta chains were confirmed in vitro to be specific for cytomegalovirus antigens. In a later genetic analysis, a missense DCLRE1C variant was associated with V-gene and J-gene trimming of TCR beta chains, and the association was replicated in an independent cohort. Linkage disequilibrium might explain the correlated functional status among segregating V segments, but an unknown experimental factor could not be excluded. A later genetic analysis reported fewer N-insertions in productive TCRs among donors in an Asian-associated ancestry cluster than the roughly 720-donor mean. The classifier was reported to diagnose cytomegalovirus status with high specificity and sensitivity in both the original and validation cohorts. Compared with equally common non-associated chains, HLA-associated TCR beta chains in a later analysis were more clonally expanded and had lower generation probabilities. The presence/absence analyses assumed that sequencing depth was roughly uniform across donors, and that assumption may not be true. Some IMGT-functional V segments, including TRBV6-2 and TRBV6-3, could not be distinguished by the 87-base-pair reads and were therefore excluded. Broadly in line with IMGT annotations, most TCR beta V segments showed up in productive rearrangements about 87% or about 30% of the time in an earlier analysis of 587 of the donors. CMV serostatus was the only immune exposure information available for the cohort. According to a later analysis, most CMV-associated TCR beta chains appeared to be HLA-restricted, and the HLA associations seemed to be driven largely by CMV exposure. At a false discovery rate of 0.05, a later analysis linked 16,000 or so TCR beta sequences to specific HLA alleles. This cohort had only TCR beta chains sequenced, and the lack of alpha or paired-chain data limited which features could be detected. A further reported finding was that TCR beta sequences accurately predicted the HLA-A and HLA-B alleles for most subjects in the first cohort. Because HLA typing was unavailable for some donors at each locus, only the typed subset was used in association tests. In the study, around 150 TCR beta chains were listed as associated with cytomegalovirus. A later analysis found that TCR association rates varied across HLA loci, with DRB1 alleles showing the most associated TCRs and HLA-C alleles the fewest. The earlier analysis of approximately 560 of the donors excluded approximately 15 rarely observed V segments, including chromosome 9 orphons, because counts were too low. A later analysis reported that several top co-occurrence clusters appeared linked to parvovirus B19, influenza, CMV and Epstein-Barr virus. While some public TCRs were present in many individuals, most TCR sequences turned up only very rarely across donors.

Library prep was done by the immunoSEQ multiplex PCR assay. For the multiplex PCR, a mixture combining 60 forward primers for TCR Vbeta segments and 13 reverse primers for TCR Jbeta segments was used. A multiplex PCR assay on genomic DNA amplified the CDR3 region of rearranged TCR beta genes. Amplified TCR beta libraries were sequenced as 87-base-pair reads on the Illumina HiSeq System. Turning to the authors' computational methods: Across the 600 to 700 repertoires, a later analysis counted 80 million or so unique TCR beta chains, some 11 million of which were shared by at least two donors. Raw reads were error-corrected and collapsed into unique sequences with a nearest-neighbor algorithm that merged closely related sequences to remove PCR and sequencing errors. Alignment of CDR3 sequences to IMGT reference sequences was used to assign V, D and J gene segments. Each retained sequence needed at least a six-nucleotide match to both a V gene segment and a J gene segment. A rearrangement counted as productive if the CDR3 had no stop codons and remained in frame with V and J, and every other rearrangement counted as non-productive. CDR3 was defined according to IMGT convention as the region running from the second conserved V-encoded cysteine to the conserved J-encoded phenylalanine. The earlier analysis of more than 450 of the donors excluded sequences that lacked an unambiguous match to a single V gene segment. In an earlier analysis of about 590 of the donors, a V segment was called functional when productive rearrangements were above 56.7%, and segregating when the standard deviation between donors exceeded 5%. A statistical classification framework was built to diagnose cytomegalovirus status from the catalog of TCR beta chain sequences. In a later analysis, V and J genes were assigned by comparing TCR nucleotide sequences against IMGT/GENE-DB human TR gene sequences. The TCRdist pipeline was used in a later analysis to assign CDR3 sequences and most-parsimonious VDJ recombination scenarios. In a later analysis, each TCR beta chain was defined by its CDR3 amino acid sequence together with its V-gene family, and reads without a unique V-gene family were excluded. A later analysis removed 592 highly shared, low-generation-probability nucleotide sequences to deal with suspected cross-contamination and a sequencing artifact. In a later analysis, a clonal expansion index for each public chain was calculated from normalized within-repertoire ranks of inferred template counts. In a later analysis, generation probabilities were computed with a VDJ recombination model fitted to out-of-frame rearrangements, and the resulting probabilities were checked against IGoR. Hypergeometric tests were used in a later analysis to score TCR-TCR, TCR-HLA and TCR-CMV co-occurrence, with a repertoire-size bias correction applied to the TCR pairs. False discovery rates were estimated in a later analysis by permuting HLA or CMV assignments 20 times. In a later analysis, co-occurring TCRs were grouped using DBSCAN, with TCRdist sequence similarity added in when clustering inside HLA-allele-positive subsets. Repertoires with fewer than 30,000 or more than 120,000 public chains, plus five repertoires with anomalous nucleotide sharing, were excluded from co-occurrence clustering. TCRdb holds this immuneACCESS table with in-frame rearrangements only. Some clones are missing; in checked studies, unresolved V genes explain under half, and the rest has no known cause. V, J and clone size are those of that table, while D and trimming were read from the DNA. Counted in this sample were some 120,000 clones; under 85% of them appeared once. Together, the top ten hold about 8.3% of the sample.

Of note for this clone: No antigen is known for it. No much larger clone exists at a distance of one base, and base qualities are not known.

In total, more than 500 healthy bone marrow donors made up the cohort. Cohort members were all nominally healthy when sampled, although unrecorded immune exposures were likely present. The donor tested CMV seropositive, placing the donor among the 310 or so seropositive members of the cohort. Every donor gave a peripheral blood sample, and the peripheral blood mononuclear cells from that sample were used for TCR beta sequencing. Genomic DNA extraction from the blood cell samples was performed with the Qiagen DNeasy Blood Extraction Kit. Looking up the germline V gene (reference sequence) yields CDR1 SEHNR and CDR2 FQNEAQ. The CDR3 contains 15 residues, cysteine and phenylalanine counted. Only the CDR3 portion is preserved as DNA: 45 bases, with reading frame beginning at the first base. V drops 1 base and J drops 2 bases, leaving 12 bases in between.

Sample: PBMCs. In this chain, TRBV7-9 is recombined with TRBJ2-7; the best D guess is TRBD1, with 5 bases matching. The TCR was taken from a woman aged 45 to 65 in good health and CMV-seropositive. The sequenced DNA: TGTGCCAGCAGCTTAGTCTGGACGGACACCTACGAGCAGTACTTC. Its protein is CASSLVWTDTYEQYF.